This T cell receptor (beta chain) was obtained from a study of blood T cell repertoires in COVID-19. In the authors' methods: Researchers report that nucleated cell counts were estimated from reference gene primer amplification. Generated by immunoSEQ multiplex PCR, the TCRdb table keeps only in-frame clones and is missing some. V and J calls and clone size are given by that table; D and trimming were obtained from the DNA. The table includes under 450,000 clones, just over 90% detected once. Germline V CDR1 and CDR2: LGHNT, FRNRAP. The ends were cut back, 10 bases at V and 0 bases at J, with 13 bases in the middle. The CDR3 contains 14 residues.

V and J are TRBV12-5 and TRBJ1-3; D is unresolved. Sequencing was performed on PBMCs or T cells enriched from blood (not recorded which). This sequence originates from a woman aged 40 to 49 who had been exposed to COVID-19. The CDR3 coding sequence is TGTGCTACCCATGCCAGCGGCTCTGGAAACACCATATATTTT. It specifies CATHASGSGNTIYF. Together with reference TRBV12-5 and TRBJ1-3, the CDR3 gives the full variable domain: DARVTQTPRHKVTEMGQEVTMRCQPILGHNTVFWYRQTMMQGLELLAYFRNRAPLDDSGMPKDRFSAEMPDATLATLKIQPSEPRDSAVYFCATHASGSGNTIYFGEGSWLTVV.